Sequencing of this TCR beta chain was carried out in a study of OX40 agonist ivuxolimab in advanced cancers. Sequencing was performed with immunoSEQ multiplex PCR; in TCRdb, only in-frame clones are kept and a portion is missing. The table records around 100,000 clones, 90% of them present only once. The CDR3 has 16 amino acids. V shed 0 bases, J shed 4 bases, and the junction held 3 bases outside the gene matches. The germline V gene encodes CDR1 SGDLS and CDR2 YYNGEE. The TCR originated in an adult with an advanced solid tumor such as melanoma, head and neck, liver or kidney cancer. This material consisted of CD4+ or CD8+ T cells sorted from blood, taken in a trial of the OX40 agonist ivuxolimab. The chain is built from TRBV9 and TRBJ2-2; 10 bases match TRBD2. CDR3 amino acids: CASSVVAGGGTGELFF. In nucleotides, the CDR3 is TGTGCCAGCAGCGTAGTAGCGGGAGGTGGCACCGGGGAGCTGTTTTTT.